In its sample, the clone carrying this T cell receptor (beta chain) was seen many times. Antigen unknown. The data were obtained in a study of blood T cells in healthy people across ages. Then a second PCR, running roughly 7 to 11 cycles, was carried out with a sample-barcoded 5' primer and a J-beta primer mix. A 12-random-nucleotide template-switch adaptor tagged each cDNA molecule. Individual samples furnished no less than 3 million CDR3-containing paired-end reads apiece. TCRdb reprocessed the 5' RACE reads via MiXCR and lists one record per CDR3 protein. The data hold 710,000 or so distinct CDR3 sequences, with approximately 21% observed a single time. Trimming pared 6 bases from V and 7 bases from J, leaving 10 bases between. CDR3 size: 12 residues. From germline, CDR1 is SGHTA and CDR2 FQGNSA. Overall study results and limits: Changes seen in expanded clonotypes were possibly confounded by donor CMV status left unknown. Age advanced and TCR beta diversity per million T cells fell, roughly linearly.

The clonotype comes from a man between 70 and 80 years old in good health. This chain connects TRBV7-2 to TRBJ2-1, with D perhaps TRBD1 (6 bases). The sequencing input was blood. CDR3 sequence: CASSLTGNEQFF. For the CDR3, the DNA is TGTGCCAGCAGTCTCACAGGGAATGAGCAGTTCTTC.